These 17 T cell receptor beta chains were all obtained from the same sample, sequenced in a study of cytomegalovirus exposure and HLA in healthy donors. Use of 60 Vbeta and 13 Jbeta primers characterized the PCR. Measured with immunoSEQ multiplex PCR; TCRdb has only the in-frame clones, and not every one. The data contain approximately 140,000 clones, roughly 80% of them singletons. Sample: PBMCs. The origin of the receptors is a man between 40 and 49 years old in good health and CMV-seropositive.

J is TRBJ2-1 and V is TRBV29-1; D is unresolved. V shed 7 bases and J shed 4 bases, with 8 bases lying between them. This CDR3 spans 11 amino acids. Germline values: CDR1 SQVTM, CDR2 ANQGSEA. The CDR3: CSEMLYNEQFF. As DNA, the CDR3 is TGCAGCGAGATGCTATACAATGAGCAGTTCTTC.

The CDR3 sequence is CASSATGLAGEGVETQYF. In nucleotides, the CDR3 is TGTGCCAGCAGCGCCACGGGACTAGCGGGAGAAGGCGTCGAGACCCAGTACTTC. The chain has TRBV9 and TRBJ2-5; 14 nucleotides align to TRBD2. The ends lost 3 bases at V and 5 bases at J; junction bases unmatched: 12. Germline CDR1 is SGDLS and CDR2 is YYNGEE. This CDR3 is built from 18 residues.

This clone turned up a few times. This sequence joins TRBV18 and TRBJ2-3; D unclear. Germline-derived CDR1 and CDR2 are KGHSH and LQKENI. This CDR3 comprises 14 residues. V lost 6 bases, J lost 6 bases, and 16 bases lay in between. The CDR3 DNA reads TGTGCCAGCTCCAACCTCAGCGCCCTCGATACGCAGTATTTT. It is translated as CASSNLSALDTQYF.

The CDR3 region has the DNA TGTGCCAGCAGTTTACGAGGGGGCTCCCGGGGCTACACCTTC. The encoded protein is CASSLRGGSRGYTF. The chain is built from TRBV28 and TRBJ1-2; 7 nucleotides agree with TRBD1. Germline CDR1 reads MDHEN; CDR2 reads SYDVKM. J lost 8 bases, V lost 2 bases, and 8 bases had no gene match. The CDR3 spans 14 residues.

This clone occurred once. The chain carries TRBV5-1 and TRBJ1-6, with 7 positions matching TRBD1. The CDR3 sequence is 16 residues long. Trimming at V came to 0 bases and at J to 5 bases, leaving 5 bases not matched to a gene. CDR1 SGHRS and CDR2 YFSETQ come from the germline V gene. The CDR3 nucleotides read TGCGCCAGCAGCTTGGCCGGACAGGTAGATAATTCACCCCTCCACTTT. This gives the protein CASSLAGQVDNSPLHF.

The DNA for the CDR3 is TGTGCCAGTAGCTCCCTCCGGCGGGACGGATCGTACGAGCAGTACTTC. Translating it yields CASSSLRRDGSYEQYF. The J gene is TRBJ2-7, the V gene TRBV19; tentative D call: TRBD2 (6 bases). The CDR3 sequence is 16 residues long. The germline CDR1 and CDR2 sequences are LNHDA and SQIVND (reference sequence). V lost 6 bases and J 4 bases, leaving 22 bases between the germline ends.

The J gene is TRBJ2-2, the V gene TRBV19, with 9 bases aligning to TRBD1. Germline V lookup: CDR1 LNHDA, CDR2 SQIVND (reference sequence). This CDR3 contains 14 residues. V shed 7 bases, J shed 6 bases, and the junction held 6 bases outside the gene matches. CDR3 loop: CASTWTGVAGELFF. The CDR3 coding sequence is TGTGCCAGTACCTGGACAGGGGTCGCCGGGGAGCTGTTTTTT.

The V call is TRBV10-1, the J call TRBJ2-5, with TRBD1 matching 7 bases. TRBJ2-7 explains the end of the DNA better; the J call may be wrong. The CDR3 extends over 14 amino acids. CDR1 and CDR2 from the germline V gene are WNHNN and SYGVQD (reference sequence). The CDR3 is CASSLDRSSYEQYF. In DNA form, the CDR3 reads TGCGCCAGCAGTTTGGACAGGAGCTCCTACGAGCAGTACTTC.

The V gene is TRBV10-3, the J gene TRBJ2-1, with TRBD2 as a possible D gene (6 bases). V was clipped by 7 bases and J by 7 bases, with 11 bases between them. CDR1 is ENHRY and CDR2 is SYGVKD in the germline V gene. The CDR3 is 12 residues long. The CDR3 spells CAITTTRNEQFF. CDR3 nucleotides: TGTGCCATCACCACGACTAGAAATGAGCAGTTCTTC.

CDR3 coding DNA: TGTGCCAGCAGCTTCGGGGACAGGGGAGGAGAAGGCTACACCTTC. Translation: CASSFGDRGGEGYTF. The V call is TRBV11-2, the J call TRBJ1-2; TRBD1 aligns across 10 bases. J was trimmed by 8 bases and V by 3 bases; bases with no gene match: 9. The CDR3 runs 15 residues. The V gene's germline CDR1 is SGHAT and CDR2 FQNNGV.

The chain is built from TRBV6-1 and TRBJ2-2; tentative D call: TRBD2 (5 bases). Germline V lookup: CDR1 MNHNS, CDR2 SASEGT. The CDR3 consists of 14 residues. Trimming pared 6 bases from V and 0 bases from J, leaving 8 bases between. CDR3 protein: CASRLVSNTGELFF. In nucleotides, the CDR3 is TGTGCCAGCAGACTAGTGTCGAACACCGGGGAGCTGTTTTTT.

V usage is TRBV6-1 and J usage is TRBJ1-1, with D possibly being TRBD1 (5 bases). Trimming shortened V by 10 bases and J by 4 bases, and 19 bases separated the two germline ends. Germline CDR1 MNHNS, CDR2 SASEGT. CDR3 length: 14 amino acids. The CDR3 nucleotides read TGTGCCACCAACAATCGGCTGGGGGGCACTGAAGCTTTCTTT. Encoded protein: CATNNRLGGTEAFF.

The chain joins TRBV6-6 to TRBJ2-7; 8 bases are a match to TRBD1. CDR1 and CDR2 from the germline V gene are MNHNY and SVGAGI (reference sequence). The CDR3 runs 16 residues. V shed 7 bases, J shed 9 bases, and the junction held 20 bases outside the gene matches. CDR3 sequence: CASINTPTQGVEGQYF. CDR3 coding DNA: TGTGCCAGCATCAATACCCCCACACAGGGGGTGGAGGGGCAGTACTTC.

This clone was counted between two and nine times. This sample includes further DNA sequences coding for the same CDR3. The chain carries TRBV5-1 and TRBJ2-1; D might be TRBD2 (6 bases). V lost 4 bases, J lost 5 bases, and 10 bases lay in between. There are 13 residues in the CDR3. CDR1 is SGHRS and CDR2 is YFSETQ in the germline V gene. CDR3 loop: CASSLAGNNEQFF. CDR3 bases: TGCGCCAGCAGCCTCGCGGGGAACAATGAGCAGTTCTTC. Looking up the rest from reference TRBV5-1 and TRBJ2-1 gives the full variable domain: KAGVTQTPRYLIKTRGQQVTLSCSPISGHRSVSWYQQTPGQGLQFLFEYFSETQRNKGNFPGRFSGRQFSNSRSEMNVSTLELGDSALYLCASSLAGNNEQFFGPGTRLTVL.

The chain carries TRBV25-1 and TRBJ2-7, with D unresolved. CDR1 MGHDK and CDR2 SYGVNS come from the germline V gene. Trimming removed 6 bases from V and 4 bases from J, with 7 bases in between. CDR3 length equals 11 residues. This CDR3 is CASSPGYEQYF. For the CDR3, the DNA is TGTGCCAGCAGCCCAGGTTACGAGCAGTACTTC.

The gene calls are TRBV11-1 and TRBJ2-7, with 11 bases identical to TRBD2. Losses at the gene ends were 5 bases for V and 2 bases for J; bases not matched to a gene: 11. The CDR3 length is 17 residues. Germline-derived CDR1 and CDR2 are SGHAT and FQDESV (reference sequence). CDR3 loop: CASSLGLAGTLAYEQYF. CDR3 in DNA: TGTGCCAGCAGCCTTGGACTAGCGGGTACCCTAGCCTACGAGCAGTACTTC.

V and J are TRBV28 and TRBJ2-1; possibly TRBD2 for D (5 bases). Germline lookup yields CDR1 MDHEN and CDR2 SYDVKM. V lost 2 bases, J lost 0 bases, and 8 bases lay in between. The CDR3 has 15 residues. CDR3 nucleotide sequence: TGTGCCAGCAGTTTAAGCGGAAACTCCTACAATGAGCAGTTCTTC. Its translation: CASSLSGNSYNEQFF.